This entry lists 25 T cell receptor beta chains sequenced from one sample in a study of human versus mouse CDR3 diversity and MHC coevolution. Clones were sequenced by immunoSEQ multiplex PCR, and TCRdb holds only the in-frame ones, with some missing. In the table there are tens of thousands of clones, 93% of which are singletons. The sequencing input was naive CD4+ T cells from blood. Indicated subset: CD45RO-negative CD62L-positive naive CD4 T cells. The origin of the receptors is a person between 25 and 70 years old in good health.

This clone was detected only once. The gene calls are TRBV11-1 and TRBJ2-4; possibly TRBD1 for D (7 bases). The V end lost 1 base, the J end lost 6 bases, and 13 bases lay between the germline ends. Germline values: CDR1 SGHAT, CDR2 FQDESV (reference sequence). This CDR3 is 15 amino acids long. The CDR3 nucleotides are TGTGCCAGCAGCTTAGATGGAGGGGGCAGAAACATTCAGTACTTC. Translation gives CASSLDGGGRNIQYF.

The chain joins TRBV5-6 to TRBJ2-1, with TRBD2 matching 10 bases. This CDR3 contains 15 residues. The germline V gene encodes CDR1 SGHDT and CDR2 YYEEEE. The V and J ends lost 2 bases and 7 bases, in that order; junction bases with no gene match: 6. The CDR3 protein is CASSFKLAGSNEQFF. As DNA, the CDR3 is TGTGCCAGCAGCTTTAAACTAGCGGGGTCTAATGAGCAGTTCTTC.

This clone has only one observation. The genes are TRBV5-6 and TRBJ2-1, with TRBD2 matching 7 bases. V trimming: 2 bases; J trimming: 2 bases; junction bases outside the gene matches: 1. The CDR3 is 14 residues long. The germline V gene encodes CDR1 SGHDT and CDR2 YYEEEE. CDR3 protein: CASSFRGAYNEQFF. In DNA form, the CDR3 reads TGTGCCAGCAGCTTTCGGGGGGCCTACAATGAGCAGTTCTTC. Full variable domain (remainder filled in from reference TRBV5-6 and TRBJ2-1): DAGVTQSPTHLIKTRGQQVTLRCSPKSGHDTVSWYQQALGQGPQFIFQYYEEEERQRGNFPDRFSGHQFPNYSSELNVNALLLGDSALYLCASSFRGAYNEQFFGPGTRLTVL.

The genes are TRBV7-9 and TRBJ2-1, with D possibly matching TRBD2 (5 bases). CDR3 length equals 15 residues. V gave up 3 bases and J gave up 4 bases, with 13 bases separating them. The germline V gene encodes CDR1 SEHNR and CDR2 FQNEAQ (reference sequence). DNA for the CDR3: TGTGCCAGCAGCTTTGACCGGGGATCTTACAATGAGCAGTTCTTC. Amino acids: CASSFDRGSYNEQFF.

This CDR3 reads CASSPRATGNTEAFF. CDR3 in DNA: TGTGCCAGTAGTCCACGAGCCACAGGGAACACTGAAGCTTTCTTT. The rearrangement uses TRBV19 and TRBJ1-1, with a weak D call TRBD1 (5 bases). V was clipped by 5 bases and J by 1 base, with 14 bases between them. The CDR3 is 15 residues long. Germline CDR1 is LNHDA and CDR2 is SQIVND (reference sequence).

The chain has TRBV2 and TRBJ2-4, with D uncertain. CDR3 length equals 16 residues. Trimming pared 5 bases from V and 1 base from J, leaving 15 bases between. Germline V gives CDR1 SNHLY, CDR2 FYNNEI. The CDR3 sequence is CASSPAGRWAKNIQYF. The CDR3 DNA reads as TGTGCCAGCAGTCCCGCTGGGCGTTGGGCCAAAAACATTCAGTACTTC.

V usage is TRBV6-5 and J usage is TRBJ2-1; 9 bases are shared with TRBD1. This CDR3 is 15 amino acids long. After removal of 10 bases from V and 1 base from J, the junction contained 8 bases not matched to a gene. Germline CDR1 reads MNHEY; CDR2 reads SVGAGI. The CDR3 loop reads CATKTTGGSYNEQFF. CDR3 DNA sequence: TGTGCCACGAAAACGACAGGGGGATCCTACAATGAGCAGTTCTTC.

This sequence joins TRBV7-9 and TRBJ1-3; 8 nucleotides line up with TRBD1. Germline lookup yields CDR1 SEHNR and CDR2 FQNEAQ (reference sequence). This CDR3 spans 16 amino acids. With V trimmed by 3 bases and J by 0 bases, 4 bases remained unmatched. The CDR3 is CASSLGQEYSGNTIYF. In nucleotides, the CDR3 is TGTGCCAGCAGCTTGGGACAGGAGTACTCTGGAAACACCATATATTTT.

This rearrangement joins TRBV7-8 to TRBJ1-4; no firm D call. Trimming took 5 bases from V and 12 from J, leaving 19 bases between them. Germline V gene sequence: CDR1 SGHVS, CDR2 FQNEAQ. The length of the CDR3 is 14 residues. The CDR3 sequence: CASSLTRGTNQLFF. The CDR3 DNA reads TGTGCCAGCAGCCTCACCCGAGGCACAAACCAACTGTTTTTT.

V is TRBV18 and J is TRBJ2-5; 15 nucleotides agree with TRBD2. Losses at the gene ends were 2 bases for V and 2 bases for J; bases not matched to a gene: 3. The CDR3 spans 17 residues. The germline V gene encodes CDR1 KGHSH and CDR2 LQKENI. CDR3 region: CASSPGTSGRRQETQYF. Written as DNA, the CDR3 is TGTGCCAGCTCACCAGGGACTAGCGGGAGGAGGCAAGAGACCCAGTACTTC.

The rearrangement joins TRBV19 to TRBJ2-7; TRBD2 might be the D (6 bases). CDR3 length: 12 residues. The germline V gene has CDR1 LNHDA and CDR2 SQIVND (reference sequence). Trimming stripped 3 bases from V and 6 bases from J, with 9 bases between. CDR3 nucleotides: TGTGCCAGTAGTATGGGGACTCCCGAGCAGTACTTC. Translation: CASSMGTPEQYF.

The chain joins TRBV9 to TRBJ2-7, with 10 bases that match TRBD1. The CDR3 is made up of 14 amino acids. Germline V gene data show CDR1 as SGDLS and CDR2 as YYNGEE. V shed 0 bases and J 5 bases; nucleotides not matched to a gene: 2. This CDR3 is CASSVGQGAHEQYF. CDR3 DNA sequence: TGTGCCAGCAGCGTAGGACAGGGGGCTCACGAGCAGTACTTC.

The chain carries TRBV4-3 and TRBJ1-2; 12 positions match TRBD1. Germline V lookup: CDR1 LGHNA, CDR2 YSLEER. This CDR3 is 16 amino acids long. The trim removed 1 base at V and 6 bases at J, leaving 6 bases unmatched. The CDR3 coding sequence is TGCGCCAGCAGCCAAGGGCCGGGACAGGGGGCTCATGGCTACACCTTC. Residues: CASSQGPGQGAHGYTF.

The chain couples TRBV6-1 to TRBJ2-4; 10 bases are shared with TRBD2. The CDR3 covers 17 residues. Trimming took 3 bases from V and 2 from J; bases not matched to a gene: 7. Looked up from germline, CDR1 is MNHNS and CDR2 is SASEGT. CDR3 bases: TGTGCCAGCAGTGACTTACTAGCGGGACTGACCAAAAACATTCAGTACTTC. Protein product: CASSDLLAGLTKNIQYF.

On this clone: The germline gene is not matched at one end of the junction; a read error may be the cause. V gene TRBV2 combines with J gene TRBJ2-7; possibly TRBD2 for D (6 bases). CDR1 and CDR2 (germline): SNHLY, FYNNEI. CDR3 size: 13 residues. In DNA, the CDR3 is TGTGCCAGTAGTGAGGGAGGATACCACGAGCAGTACTTC. This translates into CASSEGGYHEQYF.

The chain uses TRBV6-1 and TRBJ1-6; D call uncertain. This CDR3 is 16 amino acids long. Trimming removed 3 bases at V and 2 bases at J, with 11 bases between. Germline CDR1 MNHNS, CDR2 SASEGT. The CDR3 DNA sequence: TGTGCCAGCAGTGAGAGGGTCGCGACCTATAATTCACCCCTCCACTTT. Translation gives CASSERVATYNSPLHF.

This chain joins TRBV7-2 and TRBJ1-1; 9 positions match TRBD1. Trimming removed 7 bases from V and 4 bases from J; junction bases left unmatched: 7. The CDR3 has 14 amino acids. The germline V gene encodes CDR1 SGHTA and CDR2 FQGNSA. The CDR3 sequence: CASTLRDRATEAFF. CDR3 DNA sequence: TGTGCCAGCACCCTCCGGGACAGGGCCACTGAAGCTTTCTTT.

This rearrangement joins TRBV4-3 to TRBJ2-1; D is perhaps TRBD2 (6 bases). CDR1 and CDR2 from the germline V gene are LGHNA and YSLEER. V was trimmed by 0 bases and J by 4 bases, leaving 13 bases between them. This CDR3 comprises 16 residues. The CDR3 region is CASSQDPGDSYNEQFF. The CDR3 nucleotides read TGCGCCAGCAGCCAAGATCCCGGGGACTCATACAATGAGCAGTTCTTC.

The chain couples TRBV18 to TRBJ1-2; D is perhaps TRBD1 (5 bases). CDR1 and CDR2 (germline): KGHSH, LQKENI. The CDR3 extends over 15 amino acids. V lost 0 bases and J lost 2, with 10 bases in between. The CDR3 sequence: CASSPPVSGNYGYTF. CDR3 in DNA: TGTGCCAGCTCACCACCGGTTTCAGGGAACTATGGCTACACCTTC.

The chain joins TRBV18 to TRBJ1-5; 11 bases line up with TRBD1. V shed 1 base, J shed 7 bases, and the junction held 6 bases outside the gene matches. CDR1 is KGHSH, CDR2 LQKENI, per germline. This CDR3 comprises 16 residues. The CDR3 region has the DNA TGTGCCAGCTCACCACGGACAGGGGGCGTCGAGCAGCCCCAGCATTTT. This codes for CASSPRTGGVEQPQHF. Combining the CDR3 with reference TRBV18 and TRBJ1-5 gives the whole variable domain NAGVMQNPRHLVRRRGQEARLRCSPMKGHSHVYWYRQLPEEGLKFMVYLQKENIIDESGMPKERFSAEFPKEGPSILRIQQVVRGDSAAYFCASSPRTGGVEQPQHFGDGTRLSIL.

V is TRBV19 and J is TRBJ2-3, with unresolved D. CDR3 length equals 14 residues. Germline CDR1 and CDR2: LNHDA and SQIVND (reference sequence). V was shortened by 2 bases and J by 6 bases, with 12 bases between the two germline ends. The CDR3 sequence: CASSITGDRDTQYF. CDR3 DNA: TGTGCCAGTAGTATAACTGGAGATCGGGATACGCAGTATTTT. The whole variable domain, filled in from reference TRBV19 and TRBJ2-3, reads DGGITQSPKYLFRKEGQNVTLSCEQNLNHDAMYWYRQDPGQGLRLIYYSQIVNDFQKGDIAEGYSVSREKKESFPLTVTSAQKNPTAFYLCASSITGDRDTQYFGPGTRLTVL.

This chain joins TRBV15 and TRBJ2-1; TRBD2 matches at 8 bases. In germline, CDR1 is LNHNV, CDR2 YYDKDF (reference sequence). The CDR3 is made up of 17 amino acids. The V and J ends lost 0 bases and 6 bases, in that order; junction bases with no gene match: 10. CDR3 in DNA: TGTGCCACCAGCAGAGATCGAGGCGGGAGGTCCCCCAATGAGCAGTTCTTC. Translated: CATSRDRGGRSPNEQFF.

The rearrangement links TRBV28 to TRBJ2-7; perhaps TRBD2 as D (6 bases). V was pared by 6 bases and J by 2 bases, with 14 bases between. The CDR3 has 14 residues. Germline-derived CDR1 and CDR2 are MDHEN and SYDVKM. The CDR3 DNA is TGTGCCAGCAGGGGGATAGCGGCCACCTACGAGCAGTACTTC. Translated, it gives CASRGIAATYEQYF.

CDR3 sequence: CSVEGRSGGYTF. CDR3 nucleotide sequence: TGCAGCGTGGAGGGCCGATCAGGTGGCTACACCTTC. The chain has TRBV29-1 and TRBJ1-2; D is uncertain. This CDR3 comprises 12 residues. The V and J ends lost 6 bases and 7 bases respectively, with 15 bases between them. Germline V CDR1 and CDR2: SQVTM, ANQGSEA. The full variable domain, in which reference TRBV29-1 and TRBJ1-2 provide the parts outside the CDR3, is SAVISQKPSRDICQRGTSLTIQCQVDSQVTMMFWYRQQPGQSLTLIATANQGSEATYESGFVIDKFPISRPNLTFSTLTVSNMSPEDSSIYLCSVEGRSGGYTFGSGTRLTVV.

The chain has TRBV7-3 and TRBJ1-2, with 11 bases matching TRBD1. The CDR3 runs to 13 residues. The germline V gene has CDR1 SGHTA and CDR2 FQGTGA. V shed 4 bases and J 8 bases; nucleotides not matched to a gene: 3. This chain's CDR3 is CASSSRDRGGYTF. CDR3 DNA sequence: TGTGCCAGCAGCTCGAGGGACAGGGGGGGCTACACCTTC.